One sample yielded the 14 T cell receptor beta chains listed below, sequenced in a study of cytomegalovirus exposure and HLA in healthy donors. Primers: 60 Vbeta forward and 13 Jbeta reverse. TCRdb keeps only in-frame clones here, not all; method: immunoSEQ multiplex PCR. The data contain 150,000 to 200,000 clones, over 70% of them singletons. The sequencing input was PBMCs. These receptor sequences come from a middle-aged woman in good health and CMV-seropositive.

V and J are TRBV30 and TRBJ1-4; D is ambiguous. Germline lookup yields CDR1 GTSNPN and CDR2 SVGIG (reference sequence). The V end was cut by 1 base, the J end by 5 bases, with 8 bases between. This CDR3 contains 13 residues. The CDR3 loop reads CAWSGQKNEKLFF. CDR3 DNA sequence: TGTGCCTGGAGTGGTCAGAAAAATGAAAAACTGTTTTTT.

This clone appeared once. V and J are TRBV11-1 and TRBJ2-7; 8 bases are shared with TRBD2. This CDR3 region has 15 residues. V dropped 6 bases and J dropped 2; count of bases not matched to a gene: 9. Germline V lookup: CDR1 SGHAT, CDR2 FQDESV (reference sequence). The CDR3 loop is CASSDSGVITYEQYF. The CDR3 DNA is TGTGCCAGCAGTGATAGCGGGGTTATCACCTACGAGCAGTACTTC.

This chain joins TRBV27 and TRBJ2-5; D is perhaps TRBD1 (5 bases). Matching the DNA end better, TRBJ2-7 makes the J call doubtful. The CDR3 is made up of 14 amino acids. CDR1 and CDR2 (germline): MNHEY, SMNVEV (reference sequence). CDR3 loop: CASSKAGLLYEQYF. The DNA for the CDR3 is TGTGCCAGCAGTAAGGCAGGGTTGCTCTACGAGCAGTACTTC.

This clone was found a few times. The V and J genes are TRBV5-5 and TRBJ1-2, with TRBD1 identical over 10 bases. The germline CDR1 and CDR2 sequences are SGHKS and YYEKEE (reference sequence). J gave up 6 bases and V 6 bases, and 17 bases lay outside the gene matches. The CDR3 totals 17 residues. Written as DNA, the CDR3 is TGTGCCAGCAAACAGACAGGGGGCGTCGGTTTGTTTGATGGCTACACCTTC. Residues: CASKQTGGVGLFDGYTF.

V is TRBV5-1 and J is TRBJ2-1, with 7 positions matching TRBD1. Germline trimming cut 6 bases from V and 6 bases from J; bases unmatched to any gene: 6. Germline lookup yields CDR1 SGHRS and CDR2 YFSETQ. This CDR3 contains 13 residues. The CDR3 sequence is CASTRGTVNEQFF. CDR3 coding DNA: TGCGCCAGCACCAGGGGGACAGTCAATGAGCAGTTCTTC.

A remark on this clone: The sample holds other DNA sequences that translate to the same CDR3. The chain uses TRBV18 and TRBJ2-5; no definite D call. The CDR3 has 12 amino acids. Germline CDR1 and CDR2: KGHSH and LQKENI. Trimming left V 3 bases short and J 1 base short, with 3 bases between. The CDR3 loop is CASSPSQETQYF. CDR3 bases: TGTGCCAGCTCACCTAGCCAAGAGACCCAGTACTTC.

V gene TRBV29-1 combines with J gene TRBJ2-2; 7 nucleotides align to TRBD2. V lost 7 bases to trimming and J lost 4 bases; unmatched junction nucleotides: 9. CDR3 length: 14 amino acids. CDR1 is SQVTM and CDR2 is ANQGSEA in the germline V gene. The CDR3 loop is CSAQRLAGTGELFF. The CDR3 nucleotides are TGCAGCGCCCAAAGACTAGCCGGCACCGGGGAGCTGTTTTTT.

This chain connects TRBV19 to TRBJ2-1, with TRBD2 identical over 11 bases. Germline CDR1 reads LNHDA; CDR2 reads SQIVND (reference sequence). This CDR3 spans 15 amino acids. With 6 bases clipped from V and 6 bases from J, the junction kept 7 bases outside the gene matches. The DNA for the CDR3 is TGTGCCAGTAGCGTAGCGGGGGGGAGGGTCAATGAGCAGTTCTTC. Translated: CASSVAGGRVNEQFF.

The V and J genes are TRBV14 and TRBJ2-1; 7 bases fit TRBD2. Germline loops: CDR1 SGHDN, CDR2 FVKESK. The CDR3 has 15 amino acids. V gave up 1 base and J gave up 2 bases; unmatched junction bases: 2. The CDR3 spells CASSQGRGAYNEQFF. In nucleotides, the CDR3 is TGTGCCAGCAGCCAAGGTCGGGGGGCCTACAATGAGCAGTTCTTC.

The V call is TRBV11-2, the J call TRBJ2-7; 7 bases agree with TRBD2. The germline gives CDR1 SGHAT, CDR2 FQNNGV. This CDR3 is built from 13 residues. Trimming at V came to 5 bases and at J to 4 bases, leaving 5 bases not matched to a gene. The CDR3 spells CASSGGVAYEQYF. Written as DNA, the CDR3 is TGTGCCAGCAGCGGGGGGGTGGCTTACGAGCAGTACTTC. Using reference TRBV11-2 and TRBJ2-7 for the parts outside the CDR3, the full variable domain is EAGVAQSPRYKIIEKRQSVAFWCNPISGHATLYWYQQILGQGPKLLIQFQNNGVVDDSQLPKDRFSAERLKGVDSTLKIQPAKLEDSAVYLCASSGGVAYEQYFGPGTRLTVT.

The V and J genes are TRBV7-3 and TRBJ2-2; TRBD2 matches at 8 bases. In germline, CDR1 is SGHTA, CDR2 FQGTGA. The CDR3 is 15 residues long. V shed 4 bases and J 3 bases; nucleotides not matched to a gene: 4. CDR3 protein: CASSSNSGDTGELFF. CDR3 sequence (DNA): TGTGCCAGCAGCTCGAATAGCGGGGACACCGGGGAGCTGTTTTTT.

The genes are TRBV6-5 and TRBJ2-7; TRBD1 agrees at 8 bases. Trimming cost V 5 bases and J 5 bases; bases outside gene matches: 8. Germline CDR1 MNHEY, CDR2 SVGAGI. The CDR3 totals 14 residues. For the CDR3, the DNA is TGTGCCAGCAGTCAGGGGGCGGCGGGTAACGAGCAGTACTTC. Amino acid sequence: CASSQGAAGNEQYF.

A word on this clone: An end of the junction differs from the germline gene, which may be a read error. V usage is TRBV7-9 and J usage is TRBJ1-5; D uncertain. The CDR3 contains 12 residues. The V gene's germline CDR1 is SEHNR and CDR2 FQNEAQ (reference sequence). The CDR3 protein is CSSSLGGKPQHF. Written as DNA, the CDR3 is TGTTCCAGCAGCTTAGGAGGGAAGCCCCAGCATTTT.

The CDR3 DNA sequence: TGTGCCAGCAGTTTTTCGACTATAGCTTACAATGAGCAGTTCTTC. Amino acids: CASSFSTIAYNEQFF. The chain joins TRBV27 to TRBJ2-1; possible D gene TRBD2, 5 bases. Trimming took 3 bases from V and 4 from J, leaving 13 bases between them. The CDR3 covers 15 residues. The germline V gene encodes CDR1 MNHEY and CDR2 SMNVEV (reference sequence).